A selection of T cell receptor beta chains follows, all from one sample in a study of molecular identifiers for immune sequencing clone quantification. MiXCR, applied by TCRdb to the PCR reads, yields one record per CDR3 protein. Of some 590,000 distinct CDR3 sequences listed, around 25% were seen once; the top ten hold about 0.78%. Sequences were obtained from naive CD8+ T cells from blood, with Jurkat cell RNA spiked in. These receptors were collected from a human donor in good health. Some libraries in this study had Jurkat cell RNA spiked in. The CDR3 runs from the conserved cysteine through the conserved F or W. The D gene is left open where the match is weak.

d_call v_call cdr3_length cdr3_aa
. TRBV19 15 CASSILFQGAAGYTF
TRBD1 TRBV12-3/TRBV12-4 17 CASSSFPDRVGTGELFF
. TRBV5-6 14 CASSLSAGDDEQYF
. TRBV6-5 13 CASSYVNCNEQFF
. TRBV11-2 14 CASSLVGDTGELFF
TRBD2 TRBV13 17 CASSFSRLAGYQETQYF
. TRBV2 16 CASSEGRGDNVEKLFF
. TRBV20-1 14 CSAIRKKEGEKLFF
. TRBV4-1 14 CASSQEGGRDEQFF
. TRBV27 15 CASSYRPDSNQPQHF
TRBD1 TRBV27 13 CASSSDRQGMLFF
. TRBV19 13 CASTPWGLQPQHF
TRBD1 TRBV5-1 14 CASSITGVNTEAFF
TRBD2 TRBV12-3/TRBV12-4 16 CASNPPRTSIADEQFF
. TRBV19 14 CASSPPGRNTEAFF
TRBD2 TRBV12-3/TRBV12-4 15 CASSLALAEIYEQYF
. TRBV4-3 15 CASSPSRDSNQPQHF
. TRBV9 14 CASSLGGGPTEAFF
TRBD1 TRBV7-9 15 CASSIDRGLNTEAFF
. TRBV20-1 20 CSARDLAWLPGGEYNSPLHF
. TRBV27 14 CASSLRGAQETQYF
. TRBV4-3 14 CASSQERGSYEQYF
TRBD2 TRBV7-9 16 CASIPGLAESSYEQYF
TRBD1 TRBV7-9 14 CASSSSGQLFSFTF
. TRBV4-1 17 CASSQDQGTALTYEQYF
. TRBV7-6 11 CASCSQETQYF
TRBD1 TRBV28 15 CASRPRTGMNTEAFF
. TRBV6-5 15 CASSQNVYSSDEQYF
. TRBV29-1 13 CSAGEGLRNEQFF
. TRBV3-1 16 CASSQLRGTILYEQYF
. TRBV30 12 CAWNVDTGELFF
. TRBV3-1 15 CASSQNGPGVTEAFF
. TRBV20-1 13 CSAASVSGRRAFF
. TRBV16 21 CASSQWRVSFPSAFRDQPQHF
. TRBV27 16 CASSSNLQGNTGELFF
TRBD1 TRBV4-3 17 CASSQDLSGQVNTEASF
. TRBV20-1 14 CSAAMGVANEKLFF
TRBD1 TRBV20-1 15 CSARDLAGGEEKLFF
TRBD2 TRBV9 17 CASSAGGAADLSYEQYF
. TRBV28 13 CASKSHSNQPQHF
. TRBV19 15 CASSSGRYSNQPQHF
. TRBV27 15 CASSLGRGASTEAFF
. TRBV6-6 12 CARSSEGAKLFF
TRBD1 TRBV20-1 15 CSARDRRTGGHEQYF
. TRBV15 14 CSTRDTNSPYEQYF